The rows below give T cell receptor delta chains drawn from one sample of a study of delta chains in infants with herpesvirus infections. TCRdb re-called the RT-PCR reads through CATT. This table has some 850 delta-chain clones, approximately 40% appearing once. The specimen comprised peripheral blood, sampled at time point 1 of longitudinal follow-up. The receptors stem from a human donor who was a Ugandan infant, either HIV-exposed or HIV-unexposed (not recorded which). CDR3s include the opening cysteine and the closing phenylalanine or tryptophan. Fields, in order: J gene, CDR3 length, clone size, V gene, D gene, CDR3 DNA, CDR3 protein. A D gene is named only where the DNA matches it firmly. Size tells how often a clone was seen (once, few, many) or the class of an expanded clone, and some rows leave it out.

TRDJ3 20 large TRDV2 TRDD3 TGTGCCTGTGACACCGGCTGGGGGATACGCGGAACCTGGGACACCCGACAGATGTTTTTC CACDTGWGIRGTWDTRQMFF
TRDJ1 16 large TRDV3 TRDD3 TGTGCCTTTCCCGCGAGGCTGGGGGGCTACACCGATAAACTCATCTTT CAFPARLGGYTDKLIF
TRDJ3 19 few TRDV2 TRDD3 TGTGCCTGTGACACCTGGGGGATACAGAGCTCCTGGGACACCCGACAGATGTTTTTC CACDTWGIQSSWDTRQMFF
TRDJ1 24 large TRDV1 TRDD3 TGTGCTCTTGGGGAACCGGGGGGCGCCTTAGCCCTCCCTTTCAACGGGTGGGGGATACATAAACTCATCTTT CALGEPGGALALPFNGWGIHKLIF
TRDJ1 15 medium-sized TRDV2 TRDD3 TGTGCCTGTGACTACTGGGGGATGTACACCGATAAACTCATCTTT CACDYWGMYTDKLIF
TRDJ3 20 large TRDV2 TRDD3 TGTGCCTGTGACAACGTACTGGGGGATACGAGCTCCTGGGACACCCGACAGATGTTTTTC CACDNVLGDTSSWDTRQMFF
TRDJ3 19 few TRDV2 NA TGTGCCTGTGACACCTGGGGGCCCTACCTCTCCTGGGACACCCGACAGATGTTTTTC CACDTWGPYLSWDTRQMFF
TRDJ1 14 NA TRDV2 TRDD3 TGTGCCTGGGGATCCTGGGGGTACACCGATAAACTCATCTTT CAWGSWGYTDKLIF
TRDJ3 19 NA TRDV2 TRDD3 TGTGCCTGTGACACCGCTTACTGGGGGAGCTCCTGGGACACCCGACAGATGTTTTTC CACDTAYWGSSWDTRQMFF
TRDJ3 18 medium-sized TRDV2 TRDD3 TGTGCCTGTGACATACTGGGGGATAGCTCCTGGGACACCCGACAGATGTTTTTC CACDILGDSSWDTRQMFF
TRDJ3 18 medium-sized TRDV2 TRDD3 TGTGCCTGTGACACCGGGGGATACAGCTCCTGGGACACCCGACAGATGTTTTTC CACDTGGYSSWDTRQMFF
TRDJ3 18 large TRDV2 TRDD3 TGTGCCTGTGACACCGTACTGGGGGGCTCCTGGGACACCCGACAGATGTTTTTC CACDTVLGGSWDTRQMFF
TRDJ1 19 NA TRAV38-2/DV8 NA TGTGCTTACTCGGCCTTCCTAGGTACTGGGGGGTGTCACACCGATAAACTCATCTTT CAYSAFLGTGGCHTDKLIF
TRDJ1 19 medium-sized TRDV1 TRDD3 TGTGCTCTTGGGGAACTTAGTCGGGCTGGGGGATCCACGCGGTTCAAACTCATCTTT CALGELSRAGGSTRFKLIF
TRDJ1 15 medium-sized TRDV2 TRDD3 TGTGCCTGTGACGTACTGGGGGATAGGACCGATAAACTCATCTTT CACDVLGDRTDKLIF
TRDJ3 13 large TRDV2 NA TGTGCCTGGGGATCCTGGGACACCCGACAGATGTTTTTC CAWGSWDTRQMFF
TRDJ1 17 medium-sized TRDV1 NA TGTGCTCTTGGGAACACAATACCGGGGAGATACACCGATAAACTCATCTTT CALGNTIPGRYTDKLIF
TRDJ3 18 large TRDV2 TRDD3 TGTGCCTGTGACGTACTGGGGGATAGCTCCTGGGACACCCGACAGATGTTTTTC CACDVLGDSSWDTRQMFF
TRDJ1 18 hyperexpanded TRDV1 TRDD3 TGTGCTCTTGGGGAACTACACGGGGGATACCTGTACACCGATAAACTCATCTTT CALGELHGGYLYTDKLIF
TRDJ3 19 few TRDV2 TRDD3 TGTGCCTGTGACAGTACTGGGGGATGGAGCTCCTGGGACACCCGACAGATGTTTTTC CACDSTGGWSSWDTRQMFF
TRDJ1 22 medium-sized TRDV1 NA TGTGCTCTTGGGGAAATTTTTCCTAAACTCCCCCTCCGGCTGGGGGCTCTACCTAAACTCATCTTT CALGEIFPKLPLRLGALPKLIF
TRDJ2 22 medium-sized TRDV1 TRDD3 TGTGCTCTTGGGGAACAGAGAACTCTGGGGGATACTTTGGGACCCTTGACAGCACAACTCTTCTTT CALGEQRTLGDTLGPLTAQLFF
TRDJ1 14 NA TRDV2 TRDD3 TGTGCCTGTGACACCTGGGGGATCCCCGATAAACTCATCTTT CACDTWGIPDKLIF